The rows below give T cell receptor beta chains drawn from one sample of a study of shared clonotypes between healthy human individuals. Sequenced by immunoSEQ multiplex PCR; TCRdb stores in-frame clones only, minus some. The sample shows some 630,000 clones, approximately 96% of them seen only once. The sequenced sample consisted of naive CD8+ T cells sorted from blood. The receptors shown here come from a woman in her twenties or thirties in good health. CDR3s include the opening cysteine and the closing phenylalanine or tryptophan. The order of the fields is D gene, J gene, CDR3 length, clone size, V gene, CDR3 protein, CDR3 DNA. A D gene is named only where the DNA matches it firmly. A clone size is listed for some rows: how often the clone was seen (once, few, many), or a class if it is expanded.

.,TRBJ2-1,13,.,TRBV6-1,CASTGGYYNEQFF,TGTGCCAGCACTGGCGGGTACTACAATGAGCAGTTCTTC
.,TRBJ2-7,12,.,TRBV27,CASTGAANEQYF,TGTGCCAGCACCGGGGCAGCCAACGAGCAGTACTTC
.,TRBJ2-7,15,.,TRBV14,CASSQGAGFLYEQYF,TGTGCCAGCAGCCAAGGGGCAGGGTTTCTCTACGAGCAGTACTTC
TRBD1,TRBJ2-7,17,.,TRBV6-1,CASSESRTGSYSYEQYF,TGTGCCAGCAGTGAGTCAAGGACAGGTTCTTACTCCTACGAGCAGTACTTC
TRBD1,TRBJ1-2,18,.,TRBV5-4,CASSPGSGTAISNYGYTF,TGTGCCAGCAGCCCGGGCTCCGGGACAGCCATTTCTAACTATGGCTACACCTTC
TRBD1,TRBJ2-7,16,.,TRBV6-5,CASSYSSGTASYEQYF,TGTGCCAGCAGTTATTCCTCCGGGACAGCCTCCTACGAGCAGTACTTC
.,TRBJ1-5,17,.,TRBV28,CASRSWGELHGNQPQHF,TGTGCCAGCAGAAGTTGGGGGGAACTTCACGGCAATCAGCCCCAGCATTTT
TRBD1,TRBJ2-7,16,.,TRBV6-1,CASSEGAGQGGYEQYF,TGTGCCAGCAGTGAAGGCGCGGGACAGGGAGGGTACGAGCAGTACTTC
.,TRBJ1-1,13,.,TRBV27,CASSPGRNTEAFF,TGTGCCAGCAGCCCGGGTAGGAACACTGAAGCTTTCTTT
.,TRBJ2-3,14,.,TRBV5-1,CASSLVGPLDTQYF,TGCGCCAGCAGCTTGGTTGGGCCACTGGATACGCAGTATTTT
TRBD2,TRBJ2-1,15,.,TRBV28,CASSSSGSSYNEQFF,TGTGCCAGCAGTTCTAGCGGGAGCTCCTACAATGAGCAGTTCTTC
.,TRBJ1-1,12,.,TRBV28,CASSFQGTEAFF,TGTGCCAGCAGTTTCCAGGGCACTGAAGCTTTCTTT
TRBD1,TRBJ2-1,15,.,TRBV9,CASSEMGQTYNEQFF,TGTGCCAGCAGCGAAATGGGACAGACCTACAATGAGCAGTTCTTC
.,TRBJ2-1,20,.,TRBV4-1,CASSQFYGSRGGGTYNEQFF,TGCGCCAGCAGCCAATTTTATGGTAGCCGGGGAGGGGGAACCTACAATGAGCAGTTCTTC
.,TRBJ2-2,14,.,TRBV28,CASSLRPTTRELFF,TGTGCCAGCAGTCTCCGGCCCACGACCAGGGAGCTGTTTTTT
.,TRBJ1-5,15,.,TRBV19,CASSAGHYSNQPQHF,TGTGCCAGTAGTGCGGGGCATTATAGCAATCAGCCCCAGCATTTT
.,TRBJ2-7,12,.,TRBV4-1,CASSQEGGEQYF,TGCGCCAGCAGCCAAGAAGGCGGGGAGCAGTACTTC
.,TRBJ1-3,12,.,TRBV28,CASGASGNTIYF,TGTGCCAGCGGCGCGTCTGGAAACACCATATATTTT
TRBD1,TRBJ2-5,15,.,TRBV15,CATSRDRGEVETQYF,TGTGCCACCAGCAGGGACAGGGGGGAGGTAGAGACCCAGTACTTC
TRBD1,TRBJ1-5,18,.,TRBV2,CASSEFRQGAHLSQPQHF,TGTGCCAGCAGTGAATTTCGACAGGGTGCCCATTTAAGTCAGCCCCAGCATTTT
.,TRBJ1-5,16,.,TRBV10-2,CASSERKGRGDQPQHF,TGCGCCAGCAGTGAAAGAAAGGGGCGGGGGGATCAGCCCCAGCATTTT
.,TRBJ2-5,15,.,TRBV6-5,CASSYTDSSGETQYF,TGTGCCAGCAGTTACACAGACTCGAGCGGGGAGACCCAGTACTTC
.,TRBJ2-7,16,.,TRBV7-8,CASSARRDESSYEQYF,TGTGCCAGCAGCGCGCGAAGGGATGAGAGCTCCTACGAGCAGTACTTC
.,TRBJ1-1,12,.,TRBV28,CASRPGGTEAFF,TGTGCCAGCAGACCTGGGGGCACTGAAGCTTTCTTT
.,TRBJ2-7,13,.,TRBV5-6,CASSLDYSYEQYF,TGTGCCAGCAGCTTGGACTACTCCTACGAGCAGTACTTC
TRBD2,TRBJ2-7,15,.,TRBV6-5,CASSYDASGTYEQYF,TGTGCCAGCAGTTACGATGCTAGCGGTACCTACGAGCAGTACTTC
.,TRBJ1-5,15,.,TRBV19,CASSHGHISNQPQHF,TGTGCCAGTAGCCATGGACATATTAGCAATCAGCCCCAGCATTTT
.,TRBJ2-1,17,.,TRBV5-1,CASSLNLQAPTYNEQFF,TGCGCCAGCAGCTTGAATCTTCAAGCACCCACGTACAATGAGCAGTTCTTC
TRBD2,TRBJ2-1,14,.,TRBV6-6,CASSLAGVRNEQFF,TGTGCCAGCAGCCTAGCGGGAGTTCGGAATGAGCAGTTCTTC
.,TRBJ1-1,13,once,TRBV28,CASSLSGDTEAFF,TGTGCCAGCAGTTTATCGGGAGACACTGAAGCTTTCTTT
.,TRBJ1-5,16,.,TRBV2,CASSFTSGDRSRPQHF,TGTGCCAGCAGTTTTACGTCAGGGGACCGTAGCCGGCCCCAGCATTTT
.,TRBJ2-7,13,.,TRBV28,CASSFVGSHEQYF,TGTGCCAGCAGTTTCGTCGGGTCCCACGAGCAGTACTTC